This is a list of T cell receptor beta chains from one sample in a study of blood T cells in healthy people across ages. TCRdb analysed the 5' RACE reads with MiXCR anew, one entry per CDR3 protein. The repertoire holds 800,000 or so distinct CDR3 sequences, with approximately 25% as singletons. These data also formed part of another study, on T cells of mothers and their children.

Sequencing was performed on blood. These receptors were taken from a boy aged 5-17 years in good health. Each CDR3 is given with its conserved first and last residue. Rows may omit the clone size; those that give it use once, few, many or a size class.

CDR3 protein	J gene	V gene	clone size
CASSHLGGELFF	TRBJ2-2	TRBV4-3	once
CASSQDRNGGETQYF	TRBJ2-5	TRBV4-3	few
CASSQDSLPGRNEQFF	TRBJ2-1	TRBV4-3	NA
CASSLSRTGGNEQFF	TRBJ2-1	TRBV27	NA
CASSQLGGADYNEQFF	TRBJ2-1	TRBV3-1	few
CATSDWTEQETQYF	TRBJ2-5	TRBV24-1	few
CASSPTRRLGTGELFF	TRBJ2-2	TRBV9	few
CASSRTSSTAETQYF	TRBJ2-5	TRBV7-9	NA
CASSRTSGASYEQYF	TRBJ2-7	TRBV28	many
CASSKQSSGNTIYF	TRBJ1-3	TRBV12-3/TRBV12-4	few
CASSLDPWGTDTQYF	TRBJ2-3	TRBV5-1	NA
CASSKEGTACRPQHF	TRBJ1-5	TRBV21-1	NA
CSVRSGLGEKLFF	TRBJ1-4	TRBV20-1	few
CASSTWTSGRRKNIQYF	TRBJ2-4	TRBV6-5	NA
CATVNAGQDFRGSEKLFF	TRBJ1-4	TRBV6-1	many
CASSLYPREQFF	TRBJ2-1	TRBV27	many
CASSTGRNQPQHF	TRBJ1-5	TRBV6-5	NA
CASRTAPQETQYF	TRBJ2-5	TRBV7-9	NA
CASSQEPERYEQFF	TRBJ2-1	TRBV4-3	NA
CASSQRGADYNEQFF	TRBJ2-1	TRBV4-1	NA
CASSPQDRENEKLFF	TRBJ1-4	TRBV28	NA
CAWSVLEQGSGYTF	TRBJ1-2	TRBV30	many
CSVEPWDRDEQYF	NA	TRBV29-1	few
CASSYIGGQETQYF	TRBJ2-5	TRBV6-5	NA
CASSWGPGNEQYF	TRBJ2-7	TRBV6-5	few
CSAAPPSAQPQHF	TRBJ1-5	TRBV20-1	NA
CSARVYSRPSYEQFF	TRBJ2-1	TRBV20-1	NA
CASSSEPGSVGGYTF	TRBJ1-2	TRBV9	NA
CASSSREQGTYGYTF	TRBJ1-2	TRBV12-3/TRBV12-4	NA
CASSPGGHQETQYF	TRBJ2-5	TRBV6-2/TRBV6-3	few
CASRQIATEVYEQYF	TRBJ2-7	TRBV7-2	NA